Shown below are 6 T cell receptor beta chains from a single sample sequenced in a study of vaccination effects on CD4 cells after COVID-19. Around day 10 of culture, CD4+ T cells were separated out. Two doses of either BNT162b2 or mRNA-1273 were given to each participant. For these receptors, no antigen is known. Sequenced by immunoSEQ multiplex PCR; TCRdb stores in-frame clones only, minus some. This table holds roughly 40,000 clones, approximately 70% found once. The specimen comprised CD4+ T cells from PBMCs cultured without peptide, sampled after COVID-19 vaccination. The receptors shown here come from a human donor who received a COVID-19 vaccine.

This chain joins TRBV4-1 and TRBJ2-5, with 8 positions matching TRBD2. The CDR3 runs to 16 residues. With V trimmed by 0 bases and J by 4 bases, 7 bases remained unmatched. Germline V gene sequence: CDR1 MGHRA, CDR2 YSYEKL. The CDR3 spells CASSQEGRREAETQYF. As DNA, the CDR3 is TGCGCCAGCAGCCAAGAAGGAAGGCGGGAGGCAGAGACCCAGTACTTC.

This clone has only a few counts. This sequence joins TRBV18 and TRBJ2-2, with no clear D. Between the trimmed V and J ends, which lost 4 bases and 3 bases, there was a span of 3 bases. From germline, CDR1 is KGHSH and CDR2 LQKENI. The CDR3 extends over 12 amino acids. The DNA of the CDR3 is TGTGCCAGCTCACTATACACCGGGGAGCTGTTTTTT. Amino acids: CASSLYTGELFF.

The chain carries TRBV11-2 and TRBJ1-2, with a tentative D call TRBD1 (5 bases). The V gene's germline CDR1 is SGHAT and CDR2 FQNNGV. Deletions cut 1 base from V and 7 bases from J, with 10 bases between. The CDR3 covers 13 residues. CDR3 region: CASSLGGPSGYTF. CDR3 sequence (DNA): TGTGCCAGCAGCTTAGGGGGACCCAGTGGCTACACCTTC. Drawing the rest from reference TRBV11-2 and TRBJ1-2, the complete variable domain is EAGVAQSPRYKIIEKRQSVAFWCNPISGHATLYWYQQILGQGPKLLIQFQNNGVVDDSQLPKDRFSAERLKGVDSTLKIQPAKLEDSAVYLCASSLGGPSGYTFGSGTRLTVV.

The CDR3 region is CASSQGYGRSYEQYF. The CDR3 nucleotides are TGTGCCAGCAGCCAAGGATACGGGAGGTCCTACGAGCAGTACTTC. This chain connects TRBV3-1 (or the pseudogene TRBV3-2) to TRBJ2-7; 7 bases fit TRBD2. Trimming removed 1 base from V and 1 base from J; junction bases left unmatched: 4. Germline CDR1 reads LGHDT; CDR2 reads YNNKEL (reference sequence). CDR3 size: 15 residues.

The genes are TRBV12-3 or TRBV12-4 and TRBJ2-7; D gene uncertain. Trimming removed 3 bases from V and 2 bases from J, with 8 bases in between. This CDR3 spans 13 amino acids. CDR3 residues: CASSFQDPYEQYF. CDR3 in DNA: TGTGCCAGCAGTTTTCAGGATCCCTACGAGCAGTACTTC.

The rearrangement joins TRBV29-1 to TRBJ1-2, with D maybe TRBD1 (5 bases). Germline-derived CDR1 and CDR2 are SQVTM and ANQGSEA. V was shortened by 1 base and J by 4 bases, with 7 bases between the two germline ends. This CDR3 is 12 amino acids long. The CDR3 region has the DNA TGCAGCGTTGAAGGGACATCCTATGGCTACACCTTC. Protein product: CSVEGTSYGYTF.